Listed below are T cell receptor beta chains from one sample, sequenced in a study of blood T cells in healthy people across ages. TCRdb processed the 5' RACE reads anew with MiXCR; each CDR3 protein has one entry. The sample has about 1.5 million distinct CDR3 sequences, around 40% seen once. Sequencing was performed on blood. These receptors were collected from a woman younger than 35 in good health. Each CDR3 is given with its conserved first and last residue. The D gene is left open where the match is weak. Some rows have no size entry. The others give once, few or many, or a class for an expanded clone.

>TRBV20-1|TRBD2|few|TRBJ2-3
TGCAGTGCTAGAAAGACTAGCGGGAGACTAGATACGCAGTATTTT
CSARKTSGRLDTQYF
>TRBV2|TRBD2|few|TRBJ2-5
TGTGCCAGCAGCCCTATCCGGGGGGGCCAAGAGACCCAGTACTTC
CASSPIRGGQETQYF
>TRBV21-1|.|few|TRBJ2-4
TGTGCCAGCAGCCCGAGCGGGACTAGAGAAAACATTCAGTACTTC
CASSPSGTRENIQYF
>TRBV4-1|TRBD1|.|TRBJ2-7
TGCGCCAGCAGCCAAGTTACAGGGGCGCCAGGGGAGCAGTACTTC
CASSQVTGAPGEQYF
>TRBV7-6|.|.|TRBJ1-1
TGTGCCAGCAGCTTATCGGAAGGGGATGAAGCTTTCTTT
CASSLSEGDEAFF
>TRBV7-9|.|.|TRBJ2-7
TGTGCCAGCAGCTTAGTGGTCCCAGGGGACTACGAGCAGTACTTC
CASSLVVPGDYEQYF
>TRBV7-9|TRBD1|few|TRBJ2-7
TGTGCCAGCAGCTTAGTGGCAGGGGGCGGTAGGAAATACGAGCAGTACTTC
CASSLVAGGGRKYEQYF
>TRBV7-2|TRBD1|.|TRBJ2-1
TGTGCCAGCAGCTCGACGTTGGACAGGTACAATGAGCAGTTCTTC
CASSSTLDRYNEQFF
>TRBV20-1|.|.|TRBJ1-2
TGCAGTGCTAGAGATGATTCGGGGAACTATGGCTACACCTTC
CSARDDSGNYGYTF
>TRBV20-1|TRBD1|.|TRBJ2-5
TGCAGTGCCCCGGACAGGGCTAAAGAGACCCAGTACTTC
CSAPDRAKETQYF
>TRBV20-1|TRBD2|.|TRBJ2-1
TGCAGTGCTAGAGATTGGGTGGCGCGGGGGACCAGCAATGAGCAGTTCTTC
CSARDWVARGTSNEQFF
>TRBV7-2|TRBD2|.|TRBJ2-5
TGTGCCAGCAGCAATAGCGGGGGGGTTTTGAAGACCCAGTACTTC
CASSNSGGVLKTQYF
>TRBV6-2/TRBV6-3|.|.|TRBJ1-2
TGTGCCAGCAGTGACACAGGGACCGGCTACACCTTC
CASSDTGTGYTF
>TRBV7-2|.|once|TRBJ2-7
TGTGCCAGCAGCTTCCATGGCCAGGGCTACGAGCAGTACTTC
CASSFHGQGYEQYF